This T cell receptor beta chain was captured in a study of T cell changes during pregnancy in multiple sclerosis. The germline V gene has CDR1 MNHNY and CDR2 SVGAGI (reference sequence). The V gene lost 6 bases and the J gene lost 2 bases, with 14 bases spanning the gap. This CDR3 contains 14 residues. The assay was immunoSEQ multiplex PCR, and TCRdb's table has in-frame clones only and misses some. The sample holds about 68,000 clones; about 90% are singletons and the top ten take 0.65% to 1%. The chain employs TRBV6-6 and TRBJ2-7; D is possibly TRBD2 (5 bases). This TCR derives from a female donor with multiple sclerosis, enrolled in a pregnancy study. The input for sequencing was peripheral blood, taken in the second trimester of pregnancy. The CDR3 sequence: CASRPLALTYEQYF. For the CDR3, the DNA is TGTGCCAGCAGGCCTCTAGCCCTAACCTACGAGCAGTACTTC.